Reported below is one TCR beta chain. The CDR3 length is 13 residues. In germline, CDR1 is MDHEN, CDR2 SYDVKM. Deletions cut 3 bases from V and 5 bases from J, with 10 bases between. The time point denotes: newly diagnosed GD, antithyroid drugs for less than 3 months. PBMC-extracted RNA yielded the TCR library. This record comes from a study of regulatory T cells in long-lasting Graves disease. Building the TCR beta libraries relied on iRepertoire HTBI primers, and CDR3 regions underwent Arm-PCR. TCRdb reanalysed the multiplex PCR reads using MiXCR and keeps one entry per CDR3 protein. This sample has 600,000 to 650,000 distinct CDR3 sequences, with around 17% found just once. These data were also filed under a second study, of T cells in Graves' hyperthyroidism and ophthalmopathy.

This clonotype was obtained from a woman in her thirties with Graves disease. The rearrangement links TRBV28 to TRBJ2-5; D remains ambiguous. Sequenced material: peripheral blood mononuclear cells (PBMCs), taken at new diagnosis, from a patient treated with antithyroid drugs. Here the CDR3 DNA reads TGTGCCAGCAGTTTTCTAACCCGTGAGACCCAGTACTTC. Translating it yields CASSFLTRETQYF.